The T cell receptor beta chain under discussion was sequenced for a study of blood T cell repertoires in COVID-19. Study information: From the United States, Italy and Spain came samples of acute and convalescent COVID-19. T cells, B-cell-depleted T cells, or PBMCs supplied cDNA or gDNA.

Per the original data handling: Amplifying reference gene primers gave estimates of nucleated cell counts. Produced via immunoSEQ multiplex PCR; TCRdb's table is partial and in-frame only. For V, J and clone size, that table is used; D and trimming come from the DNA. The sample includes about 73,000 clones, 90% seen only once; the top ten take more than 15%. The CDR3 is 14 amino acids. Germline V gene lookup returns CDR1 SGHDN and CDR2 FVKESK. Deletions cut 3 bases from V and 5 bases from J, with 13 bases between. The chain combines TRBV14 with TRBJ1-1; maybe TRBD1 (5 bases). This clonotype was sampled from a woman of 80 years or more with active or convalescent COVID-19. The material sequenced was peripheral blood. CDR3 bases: TGTGCCAGCAGCCACCCCGGGGGAGGGACTGAAGCTTTCTTT. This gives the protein CASSHPGGGTEAFF.